This entry features one T cell receptor beta chain sequence. The antigen is unknown. The data derive from a study of cytomegalovirus exposure and HLA in healthy donors. The data were produced by immunoSEQ multiplex PCR, yet TCRdb's version contains in-frame clones alone and is incomplete. Of roughly 150,000 clones in the sample, around four fifths are singletons; the top ten hold under 2.5%. Study-wide findings and caveats: In the roughly 110 validation repertoires, about 94% of cluster scores exceeded 0, per a later analysis.

The receptor comes from a man between 25 and 39 years old in good health and CMV-seropositive. Sequencing was carried out using PBMCs.

CDR3 loop: CASSLGFEGWVAKNYGYTF. The CDR3 DNA is TGTGCCAGCAGCTTGGGATTTGAGGGTTGGGTTGCGAAAAACTATGGCTACACCTTC. The J gene is TRBJ1-2, the V gene TRBV5-6; no reliable D call. Germline lookup yields CDR1 SGHDT and CDR2 YYEEEE. Trimming cost V 0 bases and J 2 bases, with 23 bases left between them. The CDR3 spans 19 residues.